The entry that follows covers one TCR beta chain sequence. Its specificity is not known. These data originate in a study of T-cell memory formation after mild COVID-19. General observations from the study: Clones that contracted from day 15 to 85 had balanced CD4/CD8; later expanders were CD4+ biased.

V was clipped by 8 bases and J by 6 bases, with 8 bases between them. The CDR3 loop spans 10 amino acids. Germline CDR1 reads MNHEY; CDR2 reads SVGEGT. TCRdb analysed the 5' RACE reads with MiXCR anew, one entry per CDR3 protein. The sample gives hundreds of thousands of distinct CDR3 sequences, roughly a fifth of which show up once; under 25% is in the top ten. This TCR derives from a man aged 18-30 years who had mild COVID-19 (a few samples of this study predate the infection). Cell type and time point are not known. The chain combines TRBV6-2 or TRBV6-3 with TRBJ2-7; the D gene is possibly TRBD2 (6 bases). The sequenced sample consisted of PBMCs or a T cell subset sorted from them (not recorded which). The CDR3 DNA sequence: TGTGCCAGCGGAGGGTCCGAGCAGTACGTC. Encoded protein: CASGGSEQYV.